This T cell receptor (beta chain) was obtained from a study of lymphopenia after photon versus proton radiotherapy. Findings and caveats of the study: Better survival with proton therapy was suggested as possible, not demonstrated. After lymphocyte nadir, photon-treated repertoires showed oligoclonal expansion, especially CD8+ Temra. A bigger post-nadir fall in TCR diversity correlated inversely with survival time in deceased patients. Photon-treated patients lost naive T cells and TCR diversity; proton-treated stayed stable.

Profiled with immunoSEQ multiplex PCR; TCRdb holds only in-frame clones, not every one. This table holds 75,000 to 90,000 clones, around 88% found once. Germline V gene lookup returns CDR1 ENHRY and CDR2 SYGVKD. The V end was cut by 5 bases, the J end by 6 bases, with 12 bases between. This CDR3 spans 13 amino acids. On this clone itself: Antigen specificity is unknown.

This receptor was identified in a man aged 60-69 years with pancreatic cancer. The specimen was peripheral blood, collected from a patient treated with proton-based radiotherapy. This chain links TRBV10-3 with TRBJ2-3, with D hard to call. As DNA, the CDR3 is TGTGCCATCAGTTACGAAGCCCGGGATACGCAGTATTTT. Translation: CAISYEARDTQYF.